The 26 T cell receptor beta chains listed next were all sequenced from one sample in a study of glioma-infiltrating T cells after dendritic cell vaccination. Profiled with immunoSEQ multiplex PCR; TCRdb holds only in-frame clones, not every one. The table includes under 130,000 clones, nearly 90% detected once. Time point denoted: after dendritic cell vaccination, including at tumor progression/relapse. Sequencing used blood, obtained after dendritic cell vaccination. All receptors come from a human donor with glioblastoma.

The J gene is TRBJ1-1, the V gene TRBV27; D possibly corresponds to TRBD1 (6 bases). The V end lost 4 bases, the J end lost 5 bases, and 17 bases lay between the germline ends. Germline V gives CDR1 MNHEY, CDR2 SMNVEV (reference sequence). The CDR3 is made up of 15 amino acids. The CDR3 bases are TGTGCCAGCAGTTCTAACAGGGAACTAGTGACTGAAGCTTTCTTT. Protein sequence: CASSSNRELVTEAFF.

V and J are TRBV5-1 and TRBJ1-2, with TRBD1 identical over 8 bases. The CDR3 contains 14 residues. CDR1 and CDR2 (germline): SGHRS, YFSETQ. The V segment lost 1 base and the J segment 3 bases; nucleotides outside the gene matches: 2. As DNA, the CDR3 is TGCGCCAGCAGCTTGACGGACAGGGACTATGGCTACACCTTC. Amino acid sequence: CASSLTDRDYGYTF.

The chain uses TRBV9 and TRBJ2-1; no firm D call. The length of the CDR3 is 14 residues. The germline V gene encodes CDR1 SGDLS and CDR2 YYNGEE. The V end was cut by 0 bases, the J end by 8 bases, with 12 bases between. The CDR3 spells CASSVESRSDEQFF. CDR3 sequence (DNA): TGTGCCAGCAGCGTAGAAAGTAGAAGCGATGAGCAGTTCTTC.

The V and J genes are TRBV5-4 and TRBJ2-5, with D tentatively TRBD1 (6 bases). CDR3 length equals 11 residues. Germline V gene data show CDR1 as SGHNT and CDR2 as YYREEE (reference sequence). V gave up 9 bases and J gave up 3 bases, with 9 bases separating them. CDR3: CATRQEETQYF. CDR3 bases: TGTGCCACAAGACAGGAAGAGACCCAGTACTTC.

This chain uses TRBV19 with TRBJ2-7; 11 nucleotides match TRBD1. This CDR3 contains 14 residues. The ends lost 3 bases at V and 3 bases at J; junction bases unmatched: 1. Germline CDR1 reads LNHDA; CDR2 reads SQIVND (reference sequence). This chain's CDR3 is CASSMGQGGYEQYF. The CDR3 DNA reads TGTGCCAGTAGTATGGGACAGGGGGGCTACGAGCAGTACTTC. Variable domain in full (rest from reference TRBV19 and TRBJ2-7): DGGITQSPKYLFRKEGQNVTLSCEQNLNHDAMYWYRQDPGQGLRLIYYSQIVNDFQKGDIAEGYSVSREKKESFPLTVTSAQKNPTAFYLCASSMGQGGYEQYFGPGTRLTVT.

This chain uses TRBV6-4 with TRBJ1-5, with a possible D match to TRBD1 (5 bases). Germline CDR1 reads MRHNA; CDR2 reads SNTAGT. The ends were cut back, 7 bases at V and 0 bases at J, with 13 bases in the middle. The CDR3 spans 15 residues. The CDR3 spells CASNLGEDSNQPQHF. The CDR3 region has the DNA TGTGCCAGCAACTTGGGGGAGGATAGCAATCAGCCCCAGCATTTT.

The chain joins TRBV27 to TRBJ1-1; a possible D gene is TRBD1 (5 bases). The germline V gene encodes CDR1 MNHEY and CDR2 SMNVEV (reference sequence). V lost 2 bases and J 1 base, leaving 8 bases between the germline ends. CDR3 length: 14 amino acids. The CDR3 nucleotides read TGTGCCAGCAGTTTAACCAGGGCGAACACTGAAGCTTTCTTT. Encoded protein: CASSLTRANTEAFF.

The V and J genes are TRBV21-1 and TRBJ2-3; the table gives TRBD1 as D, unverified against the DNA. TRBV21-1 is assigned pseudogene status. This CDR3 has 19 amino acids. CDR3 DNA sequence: TGTGCCAGCAGCCGCAGAAGGGTCAGGGGTTTAATTAGCGCAGATACGCAGTATTTT. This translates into CASSRRRVRGLISADTQYF.

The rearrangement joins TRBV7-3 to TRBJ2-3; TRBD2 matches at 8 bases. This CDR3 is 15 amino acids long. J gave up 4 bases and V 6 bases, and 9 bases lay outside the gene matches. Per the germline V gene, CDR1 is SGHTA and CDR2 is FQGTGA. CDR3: CASRYRAGGADTQYF. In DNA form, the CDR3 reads TGTGCCAGCAGGTACCGCGCGGGGGGCGCAGATACGCAGTATTTT.

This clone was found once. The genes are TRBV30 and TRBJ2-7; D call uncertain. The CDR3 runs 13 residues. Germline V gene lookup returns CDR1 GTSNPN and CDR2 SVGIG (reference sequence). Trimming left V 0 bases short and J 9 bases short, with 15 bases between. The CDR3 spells CAWSVAFAAGQYF. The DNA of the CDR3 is TGTGCCTGGAGTGTAGCCTTCGCTGCCGGGCAGTACTTC.

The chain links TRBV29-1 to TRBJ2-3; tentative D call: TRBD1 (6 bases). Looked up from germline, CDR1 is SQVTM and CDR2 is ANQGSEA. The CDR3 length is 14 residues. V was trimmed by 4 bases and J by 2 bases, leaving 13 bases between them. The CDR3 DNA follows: TGCAGCGTTGCAGGGACAACAGCCACAGATACGCAGTATTTT. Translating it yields CSVAGTTATDTQYF.

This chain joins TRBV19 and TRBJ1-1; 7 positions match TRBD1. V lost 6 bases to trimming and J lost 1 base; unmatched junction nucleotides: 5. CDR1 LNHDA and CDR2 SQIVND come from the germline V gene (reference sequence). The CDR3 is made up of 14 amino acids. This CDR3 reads CASRKTGTNTEAFF. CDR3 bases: TGTGCCAGTAGGAAGACAGGGACGAACACTGAAGCTTTCTTT.

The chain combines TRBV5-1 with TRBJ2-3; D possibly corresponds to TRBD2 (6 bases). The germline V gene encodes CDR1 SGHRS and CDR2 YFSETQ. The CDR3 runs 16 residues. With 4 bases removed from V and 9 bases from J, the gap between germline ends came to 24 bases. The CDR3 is CASSVGTVKSYGTQYF. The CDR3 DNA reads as TGCGCCAGCAGCGTCGGGACTGTAAAGAGCTACGGCACGCAGTATTTT.

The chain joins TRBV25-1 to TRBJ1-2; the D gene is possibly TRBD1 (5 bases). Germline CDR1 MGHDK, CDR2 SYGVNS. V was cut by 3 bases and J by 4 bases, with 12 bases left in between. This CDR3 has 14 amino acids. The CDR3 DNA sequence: TGTGCCAGCAGTGATTCCCAGGGTCTCTATGGCTACACCTTC. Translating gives CASSDSQGLYGYTF.

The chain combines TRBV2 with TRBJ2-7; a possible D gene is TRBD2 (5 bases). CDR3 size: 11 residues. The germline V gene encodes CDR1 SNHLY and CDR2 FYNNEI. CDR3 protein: CAASAVREQYF. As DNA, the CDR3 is TGTGCAGCCTCAGCGGTCCGCGAGCAGTACTTC.

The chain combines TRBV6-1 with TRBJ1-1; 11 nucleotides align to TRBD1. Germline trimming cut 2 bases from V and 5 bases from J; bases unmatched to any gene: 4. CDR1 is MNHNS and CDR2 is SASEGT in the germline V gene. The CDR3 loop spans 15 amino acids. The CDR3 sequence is CASSEPGQGVTEAFF. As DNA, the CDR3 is TGTGCCAGCAGTGAACCGGGACAGGGGGTAACTGAAGCTTTCTTT.

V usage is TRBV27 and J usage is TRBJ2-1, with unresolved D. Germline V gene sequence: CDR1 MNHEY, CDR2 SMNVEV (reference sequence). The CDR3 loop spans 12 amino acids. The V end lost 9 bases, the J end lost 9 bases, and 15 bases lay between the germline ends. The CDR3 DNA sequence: TGTGCCAGTTACTCCCACCGCCTTGAGCAGTTCTTC. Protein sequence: CASYSHRLEQFF.

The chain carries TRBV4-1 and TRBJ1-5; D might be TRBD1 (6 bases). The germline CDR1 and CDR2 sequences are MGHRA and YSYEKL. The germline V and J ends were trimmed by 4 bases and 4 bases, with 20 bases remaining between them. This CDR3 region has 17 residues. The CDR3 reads CASSLKFQQGGNQPQHF. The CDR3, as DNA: TGCGCCAGCAGCCTAAAATTTCAACAGGGTGGTAATCAGCCCCAGCATTTT.

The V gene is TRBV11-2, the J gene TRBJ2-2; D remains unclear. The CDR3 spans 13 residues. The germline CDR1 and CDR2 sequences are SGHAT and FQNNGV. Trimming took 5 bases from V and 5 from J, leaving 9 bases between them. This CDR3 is CASSITQTGELFF. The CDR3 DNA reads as TGTGCCAGCAGCATTACCCAGACCGGGGAGCTGTTTTTT.

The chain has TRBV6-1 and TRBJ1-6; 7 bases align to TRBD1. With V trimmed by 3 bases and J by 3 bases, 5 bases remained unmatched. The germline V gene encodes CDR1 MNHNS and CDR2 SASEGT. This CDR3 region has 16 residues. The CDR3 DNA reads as TGTGCCAGCAGTGAGACAGGGCAGCACTATAATTCACCCCTCCACTTT. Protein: CASSETGQHYNSPLHF.

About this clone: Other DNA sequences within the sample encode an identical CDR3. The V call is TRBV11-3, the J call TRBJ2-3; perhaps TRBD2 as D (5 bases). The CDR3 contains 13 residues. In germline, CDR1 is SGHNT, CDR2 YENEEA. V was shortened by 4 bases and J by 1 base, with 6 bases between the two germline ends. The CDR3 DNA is TGTGCCAGCAGCTCGCGGGGCACAGATACGCAGTATTTT. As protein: CASSSRGTDTQYF.

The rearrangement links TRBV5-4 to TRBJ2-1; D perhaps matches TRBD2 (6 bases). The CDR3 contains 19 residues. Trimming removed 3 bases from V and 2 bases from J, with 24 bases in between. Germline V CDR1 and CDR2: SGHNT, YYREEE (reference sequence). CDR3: CASSSELAEETWPYNEQFF. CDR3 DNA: TGTGCCAGCAGCTCCGAACTAGCAGAAGAGACCTGGCCCTACAATGAGCAGTTCTTC.

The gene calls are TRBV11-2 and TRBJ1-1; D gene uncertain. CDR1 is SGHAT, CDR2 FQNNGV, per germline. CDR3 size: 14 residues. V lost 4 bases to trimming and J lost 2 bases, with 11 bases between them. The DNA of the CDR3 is TGTGCCAGCAGCTGGGGAGCGGGAAACACTGAAGCTTTCTTT. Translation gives CASSWGAGNTEAFF.

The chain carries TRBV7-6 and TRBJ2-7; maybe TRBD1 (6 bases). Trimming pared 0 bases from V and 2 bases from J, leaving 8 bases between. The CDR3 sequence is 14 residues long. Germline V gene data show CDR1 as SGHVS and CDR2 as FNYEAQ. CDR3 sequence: CASSLAPGAYEQYF. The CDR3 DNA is TGTGCCAGCAGCTTAGCACCAGGGGCCTACGAGCAGTACTTC.

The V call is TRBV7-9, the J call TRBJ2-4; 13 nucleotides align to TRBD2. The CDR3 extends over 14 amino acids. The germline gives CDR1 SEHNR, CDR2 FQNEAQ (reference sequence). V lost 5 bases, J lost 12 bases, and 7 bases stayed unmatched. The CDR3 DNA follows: TGTGCCAGCAGCCCCGGACTAGCGGGAGAGGGTCAGTACTTC. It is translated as CASSPGLAGEGQYF.

CDR3 nucleotides: TGTGCCTGGAGGGTTTTAACGGGGGGGAACACCGGGGAGCTGTTTTTT. This encodes CAWRVLTGGNTGELFF. V is TRBV30 and J is TRBJ2-2; 7 bases align to TRBD2. CDR1 and CDR2 from the germline V gene are GTSNPN and SVGIG (reference sequence). Losses at the gene ends were 3 bases for V and 1 base for J; bases not matched to a gene: 8. The CDR3 spans 16 residues.